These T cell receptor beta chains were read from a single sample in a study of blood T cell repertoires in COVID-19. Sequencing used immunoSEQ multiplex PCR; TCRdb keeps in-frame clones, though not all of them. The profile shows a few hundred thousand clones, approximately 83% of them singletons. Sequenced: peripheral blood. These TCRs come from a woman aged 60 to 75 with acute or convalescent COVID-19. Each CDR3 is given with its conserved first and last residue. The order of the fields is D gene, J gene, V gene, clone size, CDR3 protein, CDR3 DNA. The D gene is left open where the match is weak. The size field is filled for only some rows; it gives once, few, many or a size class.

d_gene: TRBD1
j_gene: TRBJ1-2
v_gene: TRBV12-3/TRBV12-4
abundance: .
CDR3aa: CASSFGQGAGYTF
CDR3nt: TGTGCCAGCAGTTTCGGACAGGGGGCTGGCTACACCTTC

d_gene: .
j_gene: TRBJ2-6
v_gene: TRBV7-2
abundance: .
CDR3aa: CASSLAGGTGANVLTF
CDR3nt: TGTGCCAGCAGCTTAGCGGGGGGAACTGGGGCCAACGTCCTGACTTTC

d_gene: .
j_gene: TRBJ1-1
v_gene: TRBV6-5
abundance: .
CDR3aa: CASSNRASTEAFF
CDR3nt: TGTGCCAGCAGTAACAGGGCCAGCACTGAAGCTTTCTTT

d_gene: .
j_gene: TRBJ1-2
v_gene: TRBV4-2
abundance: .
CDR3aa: CASSPANYGYTF
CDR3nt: TGTGCCAGCAGTCCCGCTAACTATGGCTACACCTTC

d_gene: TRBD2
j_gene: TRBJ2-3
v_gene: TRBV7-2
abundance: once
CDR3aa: CASSPYRTSGITDTQYF
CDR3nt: TGTGCCAGCAGCCCCTACCGGACTAGCGGGATCACAGATACGCAGTATTTT

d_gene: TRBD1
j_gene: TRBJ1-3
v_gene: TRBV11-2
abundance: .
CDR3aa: CASSPTGGENTIYF
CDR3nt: TGTGCCAGCAGCCCTACAGGGGGCGAAAACACCATATATTTT

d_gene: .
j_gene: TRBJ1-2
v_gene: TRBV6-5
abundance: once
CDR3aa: CASRDAGYGYTF
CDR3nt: TGTGCCAGCAGGGACGCAGGGTATGGCTACACCTTC

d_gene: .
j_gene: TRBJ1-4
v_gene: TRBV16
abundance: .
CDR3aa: CASSQLRGKLFF
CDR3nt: TGTGCCAGCAGCCAATTGCGTGGAAAACTGTTTTTT

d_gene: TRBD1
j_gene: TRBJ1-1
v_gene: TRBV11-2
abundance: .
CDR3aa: CASSLATQGGNTEAFF
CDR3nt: TGTGCCAGCAGCTTAGCCACGCAGGGGGGGAACACTGAAGCTTTCTTT

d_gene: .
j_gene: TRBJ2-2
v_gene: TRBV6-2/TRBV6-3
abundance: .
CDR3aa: CASSLTLRDTGELFF
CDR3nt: TGTGCCAGCAGTTTGACCCTCCGGGACACCGGGGAGCTGTTTTTT

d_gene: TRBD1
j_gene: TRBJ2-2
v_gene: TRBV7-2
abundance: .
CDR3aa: CASSLARGPTGELFF
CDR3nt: TGTGCCAGCAGCTTAGCCAGGGGGCCCACCGGGGAGCTGTTTTTT

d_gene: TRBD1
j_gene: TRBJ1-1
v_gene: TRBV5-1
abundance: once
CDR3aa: CASSLEPGGSNTEAFF
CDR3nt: TGCGCCAGCAGCTTGGAGCCAGGGGGCTCGAACACTGAAGCTTTCTTT

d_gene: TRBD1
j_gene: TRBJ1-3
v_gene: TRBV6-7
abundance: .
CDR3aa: CASSYTGGFNTIYF
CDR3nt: TGTGCCAGCAGTTACACAGGGGGCTTTAACACCATATATTTT

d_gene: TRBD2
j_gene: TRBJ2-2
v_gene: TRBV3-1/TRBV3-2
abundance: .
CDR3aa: CASSQGSLAATGELFF
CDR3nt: TGTGCCAGCAGCCAAGGATCGCTAGCGGCGACCGGGGAGCTGTTTTTT

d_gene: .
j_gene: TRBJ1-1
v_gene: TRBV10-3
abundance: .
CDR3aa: CAISGNTEAFF
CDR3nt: TGTGCCATCAGCGGGAACACTGAAGCTTTCTTT

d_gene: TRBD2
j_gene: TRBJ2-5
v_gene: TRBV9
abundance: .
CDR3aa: CASSAGLAGQETQYF
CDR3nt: TGTGCCAGCAGCGCGGGACTAGCGGGCCAAGAGACCCAGTACTTC

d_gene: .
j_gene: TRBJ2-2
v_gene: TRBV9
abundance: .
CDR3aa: CASTEDSPGELFF
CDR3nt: TGTGCCAGCACTGAAGACAGTCCAGGGGAGCTGTTTTTT

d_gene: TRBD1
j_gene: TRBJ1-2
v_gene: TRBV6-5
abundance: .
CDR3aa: CASSADRGYGYTF
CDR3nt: TGTGCCAGCAGCGCCGACAGGGGCTATGGCTACACCTTC

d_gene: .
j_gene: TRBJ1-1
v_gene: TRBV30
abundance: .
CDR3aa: CAWYSGYTEAFF
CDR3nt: TGTGCCTGGTATTCCGGTTACACTGAAGCTTTCTTT

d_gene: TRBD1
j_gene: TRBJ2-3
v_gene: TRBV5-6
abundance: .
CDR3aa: CASSLNRGYTQYF
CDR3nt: TGTGCCAGCAGCTTGAACAGGGGGTATACGCAGTATTTT

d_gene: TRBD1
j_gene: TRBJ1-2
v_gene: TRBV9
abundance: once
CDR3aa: CASSSWDRDINGYTF
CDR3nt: TGTGCCAGCAGCTCCTGGGACAGGGACATTAATGGCTACACCTTC

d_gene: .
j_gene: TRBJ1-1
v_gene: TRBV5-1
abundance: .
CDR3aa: CASSLAGRATEAFF
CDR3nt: TGCGCCAGCAGCTTGGCAGGGAGGGCCACTGAAGCTTTCTTT

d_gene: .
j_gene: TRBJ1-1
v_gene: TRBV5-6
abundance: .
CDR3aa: CASSLLVSQGPTEAFF
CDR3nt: TGTGCCAGCAGCTTGTTGGTCTCCCAGGGTCCCACTGAAGCTTTCTTT

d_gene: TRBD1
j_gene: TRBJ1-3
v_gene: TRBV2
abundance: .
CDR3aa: CASSPTGTGNTIYF
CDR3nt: TGTGCCAGCAGTCCGACAGGGACTGGAAACACCATATATTTT

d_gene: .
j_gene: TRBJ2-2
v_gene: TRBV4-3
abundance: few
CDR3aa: CASSHLTGGGTGELFF
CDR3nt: TGCGCCAGCAGCCACCTCACAGGGGGGGGTACCGGGGAGCTGTTTTTT

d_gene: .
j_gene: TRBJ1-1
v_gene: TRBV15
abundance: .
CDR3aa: CATGGLNTEAFF
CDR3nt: TGTGCCACCGGTGGCTTGAACACTGAAGCTTTCTTT

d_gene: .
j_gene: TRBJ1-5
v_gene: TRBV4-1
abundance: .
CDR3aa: CASSPEFDQPQHF
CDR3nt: TGCGCCAGCAGCCCCGAGTTTGATCAGCCCCAGCATTTT

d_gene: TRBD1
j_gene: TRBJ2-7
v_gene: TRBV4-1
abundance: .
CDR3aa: CASSQGAPGQGDYEQYF
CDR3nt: TGCGCCAGCAGCCAAGGGGCGCCCGGACAGGGAGACTACGAGCAGTACTTC

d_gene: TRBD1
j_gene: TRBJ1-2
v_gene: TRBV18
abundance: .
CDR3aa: CASSPDRGLGDYGYTF
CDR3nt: TGTGCCAGCTCACCGGACAGGGGGCTGGGTGACTATGGCTACACCTTC

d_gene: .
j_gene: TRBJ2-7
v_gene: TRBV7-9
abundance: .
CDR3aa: CASSLAPGQSNAYEQYF
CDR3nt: TGTGCCAGCAGCTTAGCCCCAGGACAGTCGAACGCCTACGAGCAGTACTTC

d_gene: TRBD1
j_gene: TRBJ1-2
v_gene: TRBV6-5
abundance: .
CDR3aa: CATERTGDNYGYTF
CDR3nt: TGTGCCACCGAAAGGACAGGGGATAACTATGGCTACACCTTC

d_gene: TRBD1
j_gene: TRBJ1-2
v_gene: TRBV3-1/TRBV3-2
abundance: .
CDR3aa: CASSSLFLTGGDYGYTF
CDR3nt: TGTGCCAGCAGCTCGCTCTTTTTAACAGGGGGTGACTATGGCTACACCTTC

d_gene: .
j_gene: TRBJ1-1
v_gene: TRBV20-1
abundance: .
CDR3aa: CSVTRNTEAFF
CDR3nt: TGCAGCGTTACACGGAACACTGAAGCTTTCTTT

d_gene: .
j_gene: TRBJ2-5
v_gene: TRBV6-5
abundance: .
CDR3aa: CASRLTAQETQYF
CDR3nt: TGTGCCAGCAGGTTGACAGCCCAAGAGACCCAGTACTTC

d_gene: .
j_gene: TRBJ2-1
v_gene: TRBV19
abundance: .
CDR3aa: CASSRDWPREQFF
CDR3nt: TGTGCCAGTAGTAGGGACTGGCCCAGAGAGCAGTTCTTC

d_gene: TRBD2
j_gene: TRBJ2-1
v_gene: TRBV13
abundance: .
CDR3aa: CASSPSTSGGAYNEQFF
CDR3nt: TGTGCCAGCAGCCCCAGCACTAGCGGGGGGGCCTACAATGAGCAGTTCTTC

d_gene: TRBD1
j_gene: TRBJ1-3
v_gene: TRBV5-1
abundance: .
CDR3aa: CARRQGLGFSGNTIYF
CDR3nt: TGCGCCAGGAGACAGGGTTTGGGTTTCTCTGGAAACACCATATATTTT

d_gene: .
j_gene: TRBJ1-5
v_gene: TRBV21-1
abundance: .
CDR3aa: CASSKGGVVHQPQHF
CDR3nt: TGTGCCAGCAGCAAAGGGGGGGTCGTCCATCAGCCCCAGCATTTT

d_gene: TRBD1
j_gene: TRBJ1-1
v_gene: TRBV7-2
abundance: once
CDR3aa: CASSLQGAVRAFF
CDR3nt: TGTGCCAGCAGCTTACAGGGGGCGGTGAGGGCTTTCTTT

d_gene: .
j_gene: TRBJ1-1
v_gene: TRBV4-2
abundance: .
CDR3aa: CASRTSGGKTEAFF
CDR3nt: TGTGCCAGCAGAACTTCGGGGGGCAAAACTGAAGCTTTCTTT

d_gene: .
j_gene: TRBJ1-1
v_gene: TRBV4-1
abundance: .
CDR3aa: CASSLLVGGFTEAFF
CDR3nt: TGCGCCAGCAGCCTTCTTGTAGGGGGTTTCACTGAAGCTTTCTTT

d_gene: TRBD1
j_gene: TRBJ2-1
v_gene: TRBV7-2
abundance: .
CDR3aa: CASRPGTGVGEQFF
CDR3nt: TGTGCCAGCAGACCCGGGACAGGGGTAGGTGAGCAGTTCTTC

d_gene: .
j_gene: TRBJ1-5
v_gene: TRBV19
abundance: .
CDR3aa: CASKDISGDQPQHF
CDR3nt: TGTGCCAGTAAGGACATCAGTGGGGATCAGCCCCAGCATTTT

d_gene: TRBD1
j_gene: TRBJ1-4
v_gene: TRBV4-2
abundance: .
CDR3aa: CASRTQGADEKLFF
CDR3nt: TGTGCCAGCAGGACCCAGGGGGCGGATGAAAAACTGTTTTTT

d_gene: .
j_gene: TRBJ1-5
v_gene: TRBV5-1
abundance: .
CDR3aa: CASSLGGTGQPQHF
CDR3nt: TGCGCCAGCAGCTTGGGAGGTACCGGTCAGCCCCAGCATTTT

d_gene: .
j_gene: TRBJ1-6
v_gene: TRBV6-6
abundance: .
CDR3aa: CASSYSRASPLHF
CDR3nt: TGTGCCAGCAGTTACTCCAGGGCTTCACCCCTCCACTTT

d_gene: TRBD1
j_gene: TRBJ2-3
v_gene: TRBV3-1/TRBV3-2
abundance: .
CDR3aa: CASSPGQGGTDTQYF
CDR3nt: TGTGCCAGCAGCCCGGGACAGGGGGGGACAGATACGCAGTATTTT

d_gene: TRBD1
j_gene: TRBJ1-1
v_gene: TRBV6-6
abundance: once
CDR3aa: CASRLTGVEAFF
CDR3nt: TGTGCCAGCAGGCTAACAGGGGTTGAAGCTTTCTTT

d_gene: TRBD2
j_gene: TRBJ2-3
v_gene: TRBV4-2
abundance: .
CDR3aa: CASSQKMTSGGTTDTQYF
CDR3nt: TGTGCCAGCAGCCAAAAAATGACTAGCGGGGGGACCACAGATACGCAGTATTTT

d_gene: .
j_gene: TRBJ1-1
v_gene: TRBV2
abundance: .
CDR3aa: CASSGLPGPNTEAFF
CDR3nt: TGTGCCAGCTCAGGTTTGCCAGGCCCGAACACTGAAGCTTTCTTT

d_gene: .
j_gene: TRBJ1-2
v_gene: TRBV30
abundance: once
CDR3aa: CAWSVTSLYGYTF
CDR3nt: TGTGCCTGGAGTGTAACATCTCTCTATGGCTACACCTTC

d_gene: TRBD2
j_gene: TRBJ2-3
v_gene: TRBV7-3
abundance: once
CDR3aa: CASSLLRRGEGGNTQYF
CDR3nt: TGTGCCAGCAGCTTACTCAGGCGGGGGGAAGGAGGGAATACGCAGTATTTT

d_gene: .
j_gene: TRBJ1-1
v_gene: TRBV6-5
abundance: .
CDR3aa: CASRTLGRGEGAFF
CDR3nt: TGTGCCAGCAGAACCCTCGGCCGGGGGGAGGGAGCTTTCTTT

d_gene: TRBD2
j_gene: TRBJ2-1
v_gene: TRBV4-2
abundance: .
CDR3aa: CASSQAGTSGREQFF
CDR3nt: TGTGCCAGCAGCCAGGCCGGGACTAGCGGTCGTGAGCAGTTCTTC

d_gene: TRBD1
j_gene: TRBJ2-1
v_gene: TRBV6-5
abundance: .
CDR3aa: CASDTGGSYNEQFF
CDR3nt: TGTGCCAGCGACACAGGGGGCTCCTACAATGAGCAGTTCTTC